The 11 T cell receptor beta chains below were found in one sample sequenced in a study of OX40 agonist ivuxolimab in advanced cancers. The table came from immunoSEQ multiplex PCR; TCRdb's copy has only in-frame clones and leaves some out. Here the sample spans fewer than 75,000 clones, about nine tenths being singletons. The source was CD4+ or CD8+ T cells sorted from blood, collected in a trial of the OX40 agonist ivuxolimab. These receptors were taken from an adult with an advanced solid tumor such as melanoma, head and neck, liver or kidney cancer.

The chain is built from TRBV30 and TRBJ2-3, with D perhaps assigned TRBD1 or TRBD2 (6 bases each). V was trimmed by 1 base and J by 2 bases, leaving 19 bases between them. Per the germline V gene, CDR1 is GTSNPN and CDR2 is SVGIG (reference sequence). This CDR3 is built from 17 residues. The CDR3, as DNA: TGTGCCTGGAGTGAGGCGCGTGGGGGGCGGTTCACAGATACGCAGTATTTT. Protein sequence: CAWSEARGGRFTDTQYF.

The rearrangement uses TRBV5-5 and TRBJ1-1, with no clear D. Between the trimmed V and J ends, which lost 2 bases and 2 bases, there was a span of 10 bases. The germline gives CDR1 SGHKS, CDR2 YYEKEE (reference sequence). The CDR3 is 14 amino acids. The CDR3 loop reads CASSFRITNTEAFF. In nucleotides, the CDR3 is TGTGCCAGCAGCTTCCGGATCACCAACACTGAAGCTTTCTTT. Full variable domain (remainder filled in from reference TRBV5-5 and TRBJ1-1): DAGVTQSPTHLIKTRGQQVTLRCSPISGHKSVSWYQQVLGQGPQFIFQYYEKEERGRGNFPDRFSARQFPNYSSELNVNALLLGDSALYLCASSFRITNTEAFFGQGTRLTVV.

This sequence joins TRBV5-1 and TRBJ1-2; no firm D call. This CDR3 region has 15 residues. Germline V gives CDR1 SGHRS, CDR2 YFSETQ. Deletions cut 0 bases from V and 8 bases from J, with 17 bases between. The CDR3 loop reads CASSLAQGPLSGYTF. CDR3 sequence (DNA): TGCGCCAGCAGCTTGGCCCAAGGACCACTCTCCGGCTACACCTTC.

The chain links TRBV7-9 to TRBJ2-5; the match to TRBD2 covers 9 bases. V was clipped by 6 bases and J by 1 base; unmatched bases: 0. The CDR3 is made up of 13 amino acids. The germline gives CDR1 SEHNR, CDR2 FQNEAQ (reference sequence). CDR3 in amino acids: CASSSGGQETQYF. CDR3 DNA: TGTGCCAGCAGTAGCGGGGGCCAAGAGACCCAGTACTTC.

This rearrangement joins TRBV10-3 to TRBJ1-2; D is possibly TRBD1 (5 bases). Trimming took off 0 bases at V and 4 bases at J, with 12 bases between the two ends. This CDR3 spans 15 amino acids. CDR1 and CDR2 from the germline V gene are ENHRY and SYGVKD. The DNA for the CDR3 is TGTGCCATCAGTGAGTCGACAGCACCAGGCTATGGCTACACCTTC. It translates to CAISESTAPGYGYTF.

This rearrangement joins TRBV5-1 to TRBJ1-1; 9 bases fit TRBD1. The CDR3 covers 14 residues. The germline CDR1 and CDR2 sequences are SGHRS and YFSETQ. The J segment lost 13 bases and the V segment lost 4 bases, leaving 14 bases of the junction unmatched. CDR3 bases: TGCGCCAGCAGCCTTGACCGGGACAGGGCTAAAGTTTTCTTT. Amino acid sequence: CASSLDRDRAKVFF.

This chain uses TRBV7-7 with TRBJ1-6; D might be TRBD1 (5 bases). The germline V and J ends were trimmed by 5 bases and 11 bases, with 13 bases remaining between them. In germline, CDR1 is SSHAT, CDR2 FNYEAQ (reference sequence). The CDR3 length is 13 residues. This chain's CDR3 is CASSPSVGAPLHF. CDR3 nucleotide sequence: TGTGCCAGCAGCCCCTCCGTGGGGGCACCCCTCCACTTT.

The V gene is TRBV5-1, the J gene TRBJ2-7, with TRBD1 matching 7 bases. Germline loops: CDR1 SGHRS, CDR2 YFSETQ. The ends lost 5 bases at V and 0 bases at J; junction bases unmatched: 8. The CDR3 spans 15 residues. The CDR3 coding sequence is TGCGCCAGCAGTTCAGGGGGTGTGACCTCCTACGAGCAGTACTTC. This encodes CASSSGGVTSYEQYF. The complete variable domain, with remaining parts taken from reference TRBV5-1 and TRBJ2-7, reads KAGVTQTPRYLIKTRGQQVTLSCSPISGHRSVSWYQQTPGQGLQFLFEYFSETQRNKGNFPGRFSGRQFSNSRSEMNVSTLELGDSALYLCASSSGGVTSYEQYFGPGTRLTVT.

The chain is built from TRBV28 and TRBJ2-3; the D gene is possibly TRBD2 (6 bases). CDR1 and CDR2 (germline): MDHEN, SYDVKM. The ends were cut back, 4 bases at V and 1 base at J, with 12 bases in the middle. The length of the CDR3 is 15 residues. This CDR3 is CASSSLADRTDTQYF. The DNA of the CDR3 is TGTGCCAGCAGTTCTTTAGCGGATCGCACAGATACGCAGTATTTT.

About this clone itself: The same CDR3 also results from other DNA sequences found in this sample. The V and J genes are TRBV28 and TRBJ2-1; D call uncertain. The CDR3 runs to 12 residues. Germline V gene lookup returns CDR1 MDHEN and CDR2 SYDVKM. V lost 3 bases and J lost 6, with 6 bases in between. CDR3 nucleotide sequence: TGTGCCAGCAGTTTGGCTGGCAATGAGCAGTTCTTC. Protein sequence: CASSLAGNEQFF.

The gene calls are TRBV6-5 and TRBJ1-3; no clear D gene. The germline V gene encodes CDR1 MNHEY and CDR2 SVGAGI. The CDR3 is made up of 12 amino acids. Trimming left V 11 bases short and J 0 bases short, with 8 bases between. The CDR3 DNA reads TGTGCCGCAGGAACCTCTGGAAACACCATATATTTT. This sequence encodes CAAGTSGNTIYF.